This record covers a single T cell receptor beta chain. The data are from a study of T cell responses to AZD1222 COVID-19 vaccine. Sequencing used immunoSEQ multiplex PCR; TCRdb keeps in-frame clones, though not all of them. The sample lists about 77,000 clones, about 92% seen once, with roughly 5% in the top ten. Trimming pared 1 base from V and 3 bases from J, leaving 12 bases between. In germline, CDR1 is SGHVS, CDR2 FQNEAQ. This CDR3 is built from 15 residues. This TCR came from an adult who received the AZD1222 COVID-19 vaccine. This specimen was peripheral blood, taken 28 days after the second AZD1222 dose. The J gene is TRBJ2-5, the V gene TRBV7-8; a possible D gene is TRBD1 (6 bases). This chain's CDR3 is CASSLGGDTKETQYF. The CDR3 region has the DNA TGTGCCAGCAGCTTAGGAGGGGACACTAAAGAGACCCAGTACTTC.